This T cell receptor beta chain was sequenced during a study of cytomegalovirus exposure and HLA in healthy donors. Study findings and constraints: In an earlier analysis, most TCR beta V segments were productive about 87% or about 30% of the time. Sequencing probably produced one cluster of sequence variants that were highly shared.

On this clone itself: Its antigen is unknown.

In the PCR, 60 Vbeta and 13 Jbeta primers were used. Repertoires were generated with immunoSEQ multiplex PCR, while TCRdb's copy carries only in-frame clones and drops some. The sample shows about 100,000 clones, almost 80% of them seen only once. This CDR3 is built from 12 residues. Deletions cut 4 bases from V and 4 bases from J, with 7 bases between. The V gene's germline CDR1 is SGHNT and CDR2 YENEEA. The J gene is TRBJ1-1, the V gene TRBV11-3; maybe TRBD1 (6 bases). Material: PBMCs. The source of this sequence is a man between 60 and 75 years old in good health and CMV-seropositive. The CDR3 DNA follows: TGTGCCAGCAGCTCGACAGGCACTGAAGCTTTCTTT. Translated: CASSSTGTEAFF.